These 12 T cell receptor beta chains share one sample of origin, sequenced in a study of blood T cell repertoires in COVID-19. Clones were read by immunoSEQ multiplex PCR, and TCRdb kept only the in-frame ones, dropping some. The sample has about 250,000 clones, 70% to 90% seen once. Sequenced: PBMCs or T cells enriched from blood (not recorded which). These receptors all stem from a woman aged 30 to 39 who had recovered from COVID-19.

The gene calls are TRBV12-3 or TRBV12-4 and TRBJ1-1; the D gene is possibly TRBD1 (5 bases). V was trimmed by 6 bases and J by 2 bases, leaving 10 bases between them. The CDR3 runs 13 residues. This CDR3 reads CASRQQENTEAFF. CDR3 sequence (DNA): TGTGCCAGCAGGCAACAGGAAAACACTGAAGCTTTCTTT.

The chain recombines TRBV27 with TRBJ1-2; TRBD1 aligns across 7 bases. Germline V gives CDR1 MNHEY, CDR2 SMNVEV (reference sequence). The CDR3 contains 14 residues. V was clipped by 2 bases and J by 3 bases; unmatched bases: 3. CDR3 nucleotides: TGTGCCAGCAGTTTACAAGGGACAGACTATGGCTACACCTTC. Its protein product is CASSLQGTDYGYTF.

The DNA of the CDR3 is TGTGCCAGCAGTGAAGGCTACGGAGGCTACGAGCAGTACTTC. Its protein product is CASSEGYGGYEQYF. This rearrangement joins TRBV6-1 to TRBJ2-7; D possibly corresponds to TRBD2 (5 bases). CDR3 length: 14 amino acids. V dropped 1 base and J dropped 3 bases, with 10 bases sitting between them. Germline V lookup: CDR1 MNHNS, CDR2 SASEGT.

J is TRBJ1-1 and V is TRBV7-9; D ambiguous. This CDR3 is 12 amino acids long. V lost 2 bases and J 4 bases, leaving 5 bases between the germline ends. CDR1 SEHNR and CDR2 FQNEAQ come from the germline V gene (reference sequence). CDR3 bases: TGTGCCAGCAGCTTACTCGGCACTGAAGCTTTCTTT. This encodes CASSLLGTEAFF.

The chain combines TRBV7-6 with TRBJ2-1; 8 bases are a match to TRBD1. Trimming removed 6 bases from V and 7 bases from J; junction bases left unmatched: 14. CDR3 length: 16 amino acids. Per the germline V gene, CDR1 is SGHVS and CDR2 is FNYEAQ. CDR3 DNA sequence: TGTGCCAGCAGTCGTTTAGGACAGGGTTGGGAGAATGAGCAGTTCTTC. Translating it yields CASSRLGQGWENEQFF.

V gene TRBV5-4 combines with J gene TRBJ1-1, with TRBD1 identical over 8 bases. The CDR3 consists of 13 residues. Germline CDR1 and CDR2: SGHNT and YYREEE (reference sequence). V dropped 3 bases and J dropped 4; count of bases not matched to a gene: 2. CDR3 region: CASSSQGGTEAFF. The CDR3 DNA is TGTGCCAGCAGCTCACAGGGGGGCACTGAAGCTTTCTTT. The full variable domain, rest sourced from reference TRBV5-4 and TRBJ1-1, is ETGVTQSPTHLIKTRGQQVTLRCSSQSGHNTVSWYQQALGQGPQFIFQYYREEENGRGNFPPRFSGLQFPNYSSELNVNALELDDSALYLCASSSQGGTEAFFGQGTRLTVV.

This clone was observed a handful of times. This rearrangement joins TRBV27 to TRBJ2-4; TRBD1 matches 9 bases. The CDR3 is made up of 17 amino acids. In germline, CDR1 is MNHEY, CDR2 SMNVEV (reference sequence). The V gene end was trimmed by 2 bases and the J gene end by 3 bases; junction bases not matched to a gene: 8. CDR3 DNA sequence: TGTGCCAGCAGTTTAGTGGGGGTGACAGGGGGCAAAAACATTCAGTACTTC. Translated: CASSLVGVTGGKNIQYF.

The chain carries TRBV7-3 and TRBJ2-2, with TRBD2 matching 11 bases. Germline V lookup: CDR1 SGHTA, CDR2 FQGTGA. The CDR3 totals 15 residues. The V and J ends lost 2 bases and 4 bases, in that order; junction bases with no gene match: 0. As DNA, the CDR3 is TGTGCCAGCAGCTTAGGACTAGCGGGCACCGGGGAGCTGTTTTTT. Translated: CASSLGLAGTGELFF.

This chain connects TRBV11-2 to TRBJ1-1; D remains unclear. Germline CDR1 SGHAT, CDR2 FQNNGV. The CDR3 is 17 amino acids. Between the trimmed V and J ends, which lost 1 base and 1 base, there was a span of 16 bases. The CDR3, as DNA: TGTGCCAGCAGCTTAGGTTTGGGTCGGGGTACGAACACTGAAGCTTTCTTT. Protein: CASSLGLGRGTNTEAFF.

The chain uses TRBV7-9 and TRBJ2-6; 9 nucleotides agree with TRBD1. This CDR3 contains 19 residues. V shed 6 bases and J 1 base; nucleotides not matched to a gene: 13. Germline-derived CDR1 and CDR2 are SEHNR and FQNEAQ (reference sequence). CDR3 nucleotides: TGTGCCAGCAGGGCCCCCGGGACAGGGAAGGGGTCTGGGGCCAACGTCCTGACTTTC. Protein product: CASRAPGTGKGSGANVLTF.

This chain uses TRBV6-5 with TRBJ1-3; D not resolved. CDR3 length: 15 amino acids. The V and J ends lost 8 bases and 3 bases respectively, with 17 bases between them. Germline V CDR1 and CDR2: MNHEY, SVGAGI. In nucleotides, the CDR3 is TGTGCCAGCTGCCGGTCGGCGGGGAATGGAAACACCATATATTTT. It codes for CASCRSAGNGNTIYF.

CDR3 nucleotide sequence: TGTGCCAGCAGTTTAGGACAGAGCTACGAGCAGTACTTC. As protein: CASSLGQSYEQYF. This chain joins TRBV27 and TRBJ2-7; D is perhaps TRBD1 (6 bases). V dropped 2 bases and J dropped 3 bases, with 8 bases sitting between them. The germline CDR1 and CDR2 sequences are MNHEY and SMNVEV (reference sequence). The CDR3 is 13 residues long.